This T cell receptor beta chain was identified in a study of cytomegalovirus exposure and HLA in healthy donors. The method was immunoSEQ multiplex PCR; TCRdb's version includes in-frame clones alone and lacks a portion of them. The sample carries over 250,000 clones, about 86% recorded once. What was sequenced was PBMCs. The clonotype was recovered from a woman under 30 in good health and CMV-seronegative.

The CDR3 nucleotides read TGCGCCAGCAGCCCAGGGGGATCCAGGCCCTACAATGAGCAGTTCTTC. It is translated as CASSPGGSRPYNEQFF. This chain uses TRBV5-1 with TRBJ2-1; 7 nucleotides line up with TRBD1. The CDR3 is 16 residues long. The J segment lost 2 bases and the V segment lost 4 bases, leaving 9 bases of the junction unmatched. The germline V gene has CDR1 SGHRS and CDR2 YFSETQ. The full variable domain, rest sourced from reference TRBV5-1 and TRBJ2-1, is KAGVTQTPRYLIKTRGQQVTLSCSPISGHRSVSWYQQTPGQGLQFLFEYFSETQRNKGNFPGRFSGRQFSNSRSEMNVSTLELGDSALYLCASSPGGSRPYNEQFFGPGTRLTVL.